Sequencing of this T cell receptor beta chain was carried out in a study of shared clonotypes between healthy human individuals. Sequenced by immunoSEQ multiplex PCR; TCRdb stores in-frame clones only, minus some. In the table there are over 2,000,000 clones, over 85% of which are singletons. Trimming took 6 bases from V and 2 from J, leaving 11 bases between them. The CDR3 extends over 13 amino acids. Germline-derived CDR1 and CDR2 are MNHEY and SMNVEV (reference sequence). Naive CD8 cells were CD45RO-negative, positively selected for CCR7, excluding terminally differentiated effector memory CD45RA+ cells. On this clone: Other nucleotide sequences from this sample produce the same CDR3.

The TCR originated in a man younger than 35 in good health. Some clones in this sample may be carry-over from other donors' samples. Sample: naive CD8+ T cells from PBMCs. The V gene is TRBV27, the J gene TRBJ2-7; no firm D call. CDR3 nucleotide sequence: TGTGCCAGCAGCCCCGGCCCCGCCTACGAGCAGTACTTC. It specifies CASSPGPAYEQYF.